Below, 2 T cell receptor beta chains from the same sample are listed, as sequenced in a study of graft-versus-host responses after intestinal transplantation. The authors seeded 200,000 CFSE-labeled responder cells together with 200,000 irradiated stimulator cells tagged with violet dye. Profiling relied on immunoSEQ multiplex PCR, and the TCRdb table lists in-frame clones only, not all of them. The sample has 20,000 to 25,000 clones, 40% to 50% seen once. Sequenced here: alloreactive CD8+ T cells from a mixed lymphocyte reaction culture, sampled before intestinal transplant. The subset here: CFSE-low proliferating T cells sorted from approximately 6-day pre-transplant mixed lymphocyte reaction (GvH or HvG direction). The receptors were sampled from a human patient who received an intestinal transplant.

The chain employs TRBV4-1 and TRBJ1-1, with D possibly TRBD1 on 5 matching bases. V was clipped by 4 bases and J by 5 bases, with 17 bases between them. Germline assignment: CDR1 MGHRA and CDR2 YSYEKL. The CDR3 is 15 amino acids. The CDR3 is CASSREGPPGTEAFF. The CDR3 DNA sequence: TGCGCCAGCAGCCGAGAGGGGCCCCCGGGGACTGAAGCTTTCTTT.

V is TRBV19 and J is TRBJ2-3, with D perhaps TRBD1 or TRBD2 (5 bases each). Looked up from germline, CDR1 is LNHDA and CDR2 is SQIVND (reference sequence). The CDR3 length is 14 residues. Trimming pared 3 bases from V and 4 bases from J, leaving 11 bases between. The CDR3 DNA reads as TGTGCCAGTAGTATGGCAGGGACGCCAGATACGCAGTATTTT. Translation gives CASSMAGTPDTQYF.